Sequencing of this TCR beta chain was carried out in a study of blood T cell repertoires in COVID-19 (dated by TCRdb to the early 2020s). For the study in its entirety: Samples from collaborators originated in the United States, Italy and Spain and spanned both the acute and convalescent phases of COVID-19. Where available, HLA class I and class II types were obtained from metadata supplied by the sample provider rather than from assay-based typing. A de-identified subject ID, COVID-19 status, age in years and sex were almost always included in the sample metadata. Deeply sampled blood TCRbeta repertoires from subjects exposed to, actively infected with, or recovered from COVID-19 were included in the dataset. Samples came from the ongoing ImmuneRACE study (first 160 participants) plus 1,254 subjects from 6 global collaborators. The repertoires were released in a freely available public database intended as a resource for research on the immune response to SARS-CoV-2. The prospective study material was composed of cDNA or gDNA derived from T cells, B-cell-depleted T cells, or PBMCs. What the authors observed across the whole study: How much clinical and demographic metadata was included differed by source and by participant, and the metadata was provided uncurated.

Participants in the prospective study were enrolled through a virtual design, were aged roughly 18 to 90 years, and lived in roughly 24 United States geographic areas. In the prospective study, cohorts were assigned on the basis of participant-reported clinical history obtained from a screening survey and a study questionnaire. Exposed participants were defined as having been in contact with someone with a PCR-confirmed or clinician-diagnosed COVID-19 case within 2 weeks of study entry. Each participant in the prospective study had whole blood, serum and a nasopharyngeal or oropharyngeal swab collected by mobile phlebotomists. Participants in the prospective study had the option to provide additional blood draws and questionnaires over a roughly two-month period. Before DNA extraction, blood samples from the prospective study were shipped at room temperature or frozen. A distance of 7 bases separates the germline ends of V and J, which lose 5 bases and 3 bases respectively. Looking up the germline V gene (reference sequence) yields CDR1 SEHNR and CDR2 FQNEAQ. Counted from cysteine to phenylalanine, this CDR3 has 12 amino acids. CDR3 DNA only is kept here, 36 bases in frame from base 1.

The immunoSEQ Assay, a bias-controlled multiplex PCR, was used to amplify TCRbeta CDR3 regions from genomic DNA. From the authors' description of their analysis: The number of nucleated cells in each sample was estimated by amplification of reference gene primers within the assay. Sequence reads were collapsed and filtered to measure the absolute abundance of every unique TCRbeta CDR3 rearrangement. For each sample, productive Simpson clonality was calculated as the square root of Simpson's diversity index across productive rearrangements. This is the immuneACCESS table as TCRdb keeps it, with only in-frame sequences that have V and J called. A part of the clones is gone; compared with another copy, unresolved V genes explain less than half, and the rest is unexplained. For V, J and clone size, that table is used; D and trimming come from the DNA. Counted in this sample were approximately 200,000 clones; approximately 89% of them appeared once. Of the sample, about 4% falls within the top ten clones.

A note on this clone: The specificity of this receptor is unknown. The sample holds no much larger clone one base away, and base qualities are not on file.

Recombination joined TRBV7-9 with TRBJ1-1; no D segment can be confidently identified. Sequences were obtained from PBMCs or T cells enriched from blood (not recorded which). This receptor was taken from a young woman who had been exposed to COVID-19. The CDR3 corresponds to CASSPRYTEAFF. The DNA sequence follows: TGTGCCAGCAGCCCGAGGTACACTGAAGCTTTCTTT.